This T cell receptor (beta chain) was identified in a study of regulatory T cells in long-lasting Graves disease (dated by TCRdb to the early 2020s). Background on the whole study: Newly diagnosed Graves' disease patients had taken antithyroid drugs for less than 3 months. This study used TCR sequencing and RNA sequencing of peripheral blood to compare persistent Graves' disease patients against newly diagnosed Graves' disease patients. The study took place in China and was registered as a clinical trial. A total of around 35 samples underwent TCR sequencing, from some 13 patients with persistent Graves' disease and approximately 20 patients with newly diagnosed Graves' disease.

Findings and caveats that apply to the study as a whole: Patients with persistent disease shared more public clonotypes (around 2,700) than newly diagnosed patients did (more than 900). Only peripheral blood was studied, because thyroid tissue, the primary lesion, was inaccessible. The authors acknowledged the small sample size as a limitation that may reduce accuracy. Compared with newly diagnosed patients, patients with persistent Graves' disease had lower TCR Shannon entropy and fewer highly expanded clones, which suggests clonal expansion. Persistent disease showed preferential use of TRBV28, TRBJ1-2 and TRBJ2-5, whereas newly diagnosed disease favored TRBV20-1 and TRBJ2-1. Sequencing and analysis were restricted to the TCR beta chain.

According to the study, the label for this sample's time point signals: newly diagnosed GD, antithyroid drugs for less than 3 months. For both TCR sequencing and RNA sequencing, RNA was extracted from PBMCs using TRIzol. The diagnosis of Graves' disease was made according to American Thyroid Association guidelines. The patients came from an endocrinology department in Xi'an, China. Each patient gave roughly 8.4 milliliters of peripheral blood, collected in an EDTA anticoagulant tube. Ficoll Paque Plus density gradient separation was used to isolate PBMCs, and no further T cell sorting was done. An Agilent 2100 Bioanalyzer and agarose gel were used to assess RNA quality, and a NanoDrop 2000 was used to measure RNA concentration. Receptor amplification or capture employed multiplex PCR. The sequencer listed for this sample is Illumina HiSeq 4000. CDR3 regions were amplified by Arm-PCR with iRepertoire HTBI primers to construct TCR beta libraries. Gel purification was performed on PCR products prior to sequencing. Under the source paper's analysis protocol: Across samples, 60 to 70 TRBV and roughly 15 TRBJ segments were identified and used for gene usage analysis of CDR3 amino acid clonotypes. Filtered high-quality paired reads were merged into contigs using COPE and FqMerger. BLAST was used to align contigs to IMGT TRBV, TRBD and TRBJ reference genes, with CDR3 defined following IMGT. Any clonotype with a frequency above 0.1% was counted as a highly expanded clone. Shannon entropy served as the measure of repertoire diversity, while the Gini coefficient captured V-J evenness. A clonotype was considered public if more than one individual shared it. Using fastp at Q25 and MiXCR, TCRdb reprocessed the public reads and kept productive beta chains. Merged by CDR3 protein, the rows form single entries marked with the most common genes and DNA. These V and J calls rely on TCRdb rather than the paper's analysis. This sample comprises approximately 460,000 distinct CDR3 sequences, 16% of them detected only once. The leading ten clones occupy 9.5% to 12% of the sample.

Between the V and J ends, shortened by 4 bases and 1 base respectively, the junction contains 13 bases. The CDR3 contains 15 residues, cysteine and phenylalanine counted. Solely the CDR3 DNA is kept, with 45 bases framed from the first base. CDR1 and CDR2, per the germline V gene (reference sequence), are MNHEY and SMNVEV. This clonotype was detected ten times or more. There is no known antigen for this receptor. The input lacks base qualities; no much larger clone sits a single base away. This sample was shared with a second study, whose subject was T cells in Graves' hyperthyroidism and ophthalmopathy. According to the second study: Stable Graves' hyperthyroidism was defined as the absence of progression to ophthalmopathy over 18 months of follow-up. Hyperthyroidism patients were newly diagnosed, had a disease duration of under 2 months, and were aged 18 to 65 years. Patients with uncontrolled infections, other autoimmune diseases, pregnancy or lactation were excluded. Diagnoses were based on clinical symptoms, serum thyroxine and TRAb, thyroid ultrasound and orbital computed tomography. The first round of RT-PCR for the TCR CDR3 was performed with the HTBI primer set and the Qiagen OneStep RT-PCR kit. Most expanded thyroid clonotypes (frequency above 0.001) were also found in blood, which suggests that blood repertoires may mirror thyroid immune responses. In cross-validation, a model built on a 13 V-J signature told ophthalmopathy apart from stable hyperthyroidism with about 90% sensitivity and about 81% specificity, and in testing the same model reached 80%/75%. During validation, the model predicted progression to ophthalmopathy a median of roughly 7.1 months ahead of onset, with just under 71% sensitivity and 72% to 80% specificity. To identify distinguishing TCR V-J signatures, a discovery cohort of some 100 patients was used, comprising some 43 with Graves' ophthalmopathy and some 60 with stable Graves' hyperthyroidism. An independent validation cohort of 18 to 20 hyperthyroidism patients and roughly 16 patients who later progressed to ophthalmopathy tested prospective prediction of ophthalmopathy. The roughly 100 discovery patients were divided at random into training and test sets in a 7:3 ratio. The study also compared thyroid tissue and blood T-cell repertoires from several Graves' hyperthyroidism patients. Once sampling was done, hyperthyroidism patients were given methimazole at a starting dose of 30 mg daily, whereas ophthalmopathy patients were given high-dose intravenous methylprednisolone. Libraries were constructed in a second round of multiplex PCR, after which size selection and purification were performed. The libraries were sequenced on an Illumina HiSeq2000 using paired-end 100 bp reads. Raw data were processed with SOAPnuke, discarding reads with adapters, uncalled bases, mean Phred below 15, or no exact constant-primer or identifier match. COPE v1.2.5 was used to merge the high-quality paired reads, and each unique nucleotide sequence was defined as a clonotype. MiTCR v1.1 was used to align clonotypes to the IMGT TRBV, TRBD and TRBJ reference segments. The analysis included only V-J combinations with a frequency above 0.0001, which together covered more than 99% of the repertoires. A TCS score was defined as the ratio of F50 (clonal expansion) to E x V (chaos), with BLOSUM62-based TCRdist applied between CDR3 peptides within each V-J. Welch's t-statistics and random forest reduced fewer than 600 V-J features to 13, which were used in a naive Bayes classifier (R e1071). No statistical method was used to set the sample size in advance, and investigators knew the group allocation. The paper reports TCR Vbeta CDR3 sequencing of roughly 140 peripheral blood samples: 40 to 45 ophthalmopathy, 70 to 85 hyperthyroidism and roughly 17 progressor patients.

The receptor chain draws on TRBV27 and TRBJ1-1; the D gene is possibly TRBD1, with 5 bases matching. The TCR comes from a woman in her thirties with Graves disease. Donor details come from another sample of the same person, matched by shared clones. This specimen consisted of peripheral blood mononuclear cells (PBMCs), obtained at new diagnosis, from a patient treated with antithyroid drugs. The CDR3: CASSSDTRSNTEAFF. The DNA is as follows: TGTGCCAGCAGTTCGGACACTCGATCGAACACTGAAGCTTTCTTT.